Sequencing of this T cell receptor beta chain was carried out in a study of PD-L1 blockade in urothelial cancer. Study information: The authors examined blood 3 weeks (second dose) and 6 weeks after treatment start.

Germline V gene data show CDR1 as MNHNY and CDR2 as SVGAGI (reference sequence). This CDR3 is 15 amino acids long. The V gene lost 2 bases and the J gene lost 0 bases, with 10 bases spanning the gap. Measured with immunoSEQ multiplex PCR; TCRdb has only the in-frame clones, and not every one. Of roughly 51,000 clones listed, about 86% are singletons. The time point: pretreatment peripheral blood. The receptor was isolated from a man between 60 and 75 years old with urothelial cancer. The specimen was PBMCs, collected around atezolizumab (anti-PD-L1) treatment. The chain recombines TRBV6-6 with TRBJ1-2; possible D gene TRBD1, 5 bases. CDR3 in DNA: TGTGCCAGCAGTTACGACAGTCGAGCTAACTATGGCTACACCTTC. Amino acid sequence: CASSYDSRANYGYTF.